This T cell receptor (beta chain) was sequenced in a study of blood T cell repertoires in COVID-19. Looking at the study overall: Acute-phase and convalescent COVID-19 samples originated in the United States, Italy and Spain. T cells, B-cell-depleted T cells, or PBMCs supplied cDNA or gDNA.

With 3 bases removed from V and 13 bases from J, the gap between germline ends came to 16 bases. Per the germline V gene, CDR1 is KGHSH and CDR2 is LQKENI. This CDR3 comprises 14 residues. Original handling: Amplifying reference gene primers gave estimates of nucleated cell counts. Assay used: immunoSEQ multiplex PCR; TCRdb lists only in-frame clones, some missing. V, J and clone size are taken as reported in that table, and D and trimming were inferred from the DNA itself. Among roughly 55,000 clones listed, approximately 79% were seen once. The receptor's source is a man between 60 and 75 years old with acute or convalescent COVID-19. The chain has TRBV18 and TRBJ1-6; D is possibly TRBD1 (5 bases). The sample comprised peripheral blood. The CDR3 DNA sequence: TGTGCCAGCTCACCGACAGACGAATTCACCCCCCTCCACTTT. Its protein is CASSPTDEFTPLHF.